The present T cell receptor beta chain was sequenced within a study of metastatic and nonmetastatic thyroid tumors. Study-wide background: Comparative analysis of repertoires was undertaken across blood and tumor or nodule tissue obtained from malignant and benign thyroid patients. Notes on the study in general: Versus benign nodules, malignant thyroid tumors reportedly had significantly higher TCR beta diversity, in blood and tumor.

Original methodology: It was from CDR3 differences across clinicopathological groups that a distant-metastasis classifier for papillary thyroid cancer was built. TCRdb reanalyzed the PCR reads with MiXCR. The V and J calls here are based on TCRdb, not the publication. The sample has approximately 15,000 clones, about an eighth seen once. By sample fraction, this clone is medium-sized (0.01 to 0.1%). Antigen unknown. From germline, CDR1 is SGHAT and CDR2 FQNNGV. Unmatched junction bases numbered 7, after V lost 5 bases and J lost 6 bases. CDR3 length: 13 amino acids. Treatment of any kind had been given to no patient before thyroid surgery.

This chain joins TRBV11-2 and TRBJ2-7; 7 bases align to TRBD1. The sequenced sample consisted of blood. This TCR derives from a female donor with papillary thyroid cancer or a benign thyroid nodule (not recorded which). Some clones in this sample may be carry-over from other donors' samples. Here the CDR3 reads CASSPGTVIEQYF. The CDR3 DNA follows: TGTGCCAGCAGCCCTGGGACAGTAATCGAGCAGTACTTC.